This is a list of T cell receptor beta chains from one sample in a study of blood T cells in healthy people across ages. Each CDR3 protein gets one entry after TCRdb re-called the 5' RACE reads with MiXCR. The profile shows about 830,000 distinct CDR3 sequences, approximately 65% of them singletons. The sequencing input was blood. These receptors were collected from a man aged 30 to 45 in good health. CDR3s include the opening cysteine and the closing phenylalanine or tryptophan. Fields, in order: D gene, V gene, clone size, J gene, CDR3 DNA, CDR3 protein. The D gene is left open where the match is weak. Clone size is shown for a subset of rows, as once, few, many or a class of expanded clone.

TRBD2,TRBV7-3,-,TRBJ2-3,TGTGCCAGCACGAATAGCGGGGCACGCACAGATACGCAGTATTTT,CASTNSGARTDTQYF
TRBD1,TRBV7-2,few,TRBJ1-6,TGTGCCAGCAGCCTCCCGGGGGGGGACAGGGATTCACCCCTCCACTTT,CASSLPGGDRDSPLHF
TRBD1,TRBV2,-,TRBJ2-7,TGTGCCAGCAGTTCCAAAGGGAGGACAGGGAGATCCGAGCAGTACTTC,CASSSKGRTGRSEQYF
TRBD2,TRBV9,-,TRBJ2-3,TGTGCCAGCAGCGTAGGAAGCGGGGGGGCGGCAGATACGCAGTATTTT,CASSVGSGGAADTQYF
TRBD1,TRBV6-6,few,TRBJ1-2,TGTGCCAGCAATGACGAACAAGGGGGCGGGGGCTACACCTTC,CASNDEQGGGGYTF
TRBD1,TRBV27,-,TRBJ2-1,TGTGCCAGCAGTTACAGGGGAATTCGCAATGAGCAGTTCTTC,CASSYRGIRNEQFF
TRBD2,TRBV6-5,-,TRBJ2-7,TGTGCCAGCAGTTACGTAGCGGGGGGGCACTACGAGCAGTACTTC,CASSYVAGGHYEQYF
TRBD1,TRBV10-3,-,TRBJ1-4,TGTGCCATCAGTGAGGCAGAGGGGGGACAGGAAAAACTGTTTTTT,CAISEAEGGQEKLFF
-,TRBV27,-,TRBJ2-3,TGTGCCAGCAGTTTACGACGGGGCAGGGTAGATACGCAGTATTTT,CASSLRRGRVDTQYF
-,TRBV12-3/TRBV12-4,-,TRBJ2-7,TGTGCCAGCAGTAGTCGACTTGGATCGGCCTACGAGCAGTACTTC,CASSSRLGSAYEQYF
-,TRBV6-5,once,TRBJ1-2,TGTGCCAGCGGCTTAGGGGGGCTTGGCTATGGCTACACCTTC,CASGLGGLGYGYTF
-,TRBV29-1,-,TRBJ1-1,TGCAGCGTTGCCGGGATAACTGGAGCTTTCTTT,CSVAGITGAFF
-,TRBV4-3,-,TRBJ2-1,TGCGCCAGCAGCCAAGATCCCTTGTACAATGAGCAGTTCTTC,CASSQDPLYNEQFF
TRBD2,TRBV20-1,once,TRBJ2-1,TGCAGTGCTAGAGATGCAAGACTAGCGGGGGGGCCTTCCTACAATGAGCAGTTCTTC,CSARDARLAGGPSYNEQFF
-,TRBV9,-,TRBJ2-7,TGTGCCAGCAGCGCAGATTTTGACGAGCAGTACTTC,CASSADFDEQYF
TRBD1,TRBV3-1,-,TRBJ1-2,TGTGCCAGCAGCCAAGATACAGGGGGCGCATATGGCTACACCTTC,CASSQDTGGAYGYTF
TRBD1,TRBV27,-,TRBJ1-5,TGTGCCAGCAGTACCCCACCGGACAGGGGTCTTAGCAATCAGCCCCAGCATTTT,CASSTPPDRGLSNQPQHF
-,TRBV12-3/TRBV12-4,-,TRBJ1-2,TGTGCCAGCAGCCCCGTGGGAAGGTCTGCCAACTATGGCTACACCTTC,CASSPVGRSANYGYTF
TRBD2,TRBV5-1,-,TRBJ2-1,TGCGCCAGCAGCTTGGGACTAGCGTCGGGTAATGAGCAGTTCTTC,CASSLGLASGNEQFF
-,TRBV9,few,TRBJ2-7,TGTGCCAGCAGCGTAGACCACAGCCTGTACGAGCAGTACTTC,CASSVDHSLYEQYF
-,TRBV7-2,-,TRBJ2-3,TGTGCCAGCAGCGGGATGGGAGGACGGAAAAGCACAGATACGCAGTATTTT,CASSGMGGRKSTDTQYF
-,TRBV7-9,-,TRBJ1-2,TGTGCCAGCAGACGCGGAGAGGAAAACTATGGCTACACCTTC,CASRRGEENYGYTF
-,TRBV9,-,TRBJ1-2,TGTGCCAGCAGCCTATCGGAAGCACTACCATTGTACGGCTACACCTTC,CASSLSEALPLYGYTF
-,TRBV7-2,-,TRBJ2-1,TGTGCCAGCAGCCGAGGGGGGGGCGGATCGTACAATGAGCAGTTCTTC,CASSRGGGGSYNEQFF
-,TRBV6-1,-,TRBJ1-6,TGTGCCAGCAGTTCGGACAGAAATTCACCCCTCCACTTT,CASSSDRNSPLHF
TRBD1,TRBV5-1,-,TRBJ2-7,TGCGCCAGCACCCCCGGGGACAGGGGGCTTCACGAGCAGTACTTC,CASTPGDRGLHEQYF
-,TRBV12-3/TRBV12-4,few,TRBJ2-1,TGTGCCAGCAGCTTTCTAGGAAATGAGCAGTTCTTC,CASSFLGNEQFF
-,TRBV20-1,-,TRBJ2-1,TGCAGTGCTGACGGGGCCGGCCGGGTTCTCAATGAGCAGTTCTTC,CSADGAGRVLNEQFF
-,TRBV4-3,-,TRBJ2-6,TGCGCCAGCAGCCAAGAAAGGCCGGGAACGGCTGGGGCCAACGTCCTGACTTTC,CASSQERPGTAGANVLTF
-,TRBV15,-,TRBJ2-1,TGTGCCACCAGCAGAGATGTTACAGAAAAGCAGTTCTTC,CATSRDVTEKQFF
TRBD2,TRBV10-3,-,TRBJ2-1,TGTGCCATCAGTGAGGGACTAGCGGGTTCCAATGAGCAGTTCTTC,CAISEGLAGSNEQFF
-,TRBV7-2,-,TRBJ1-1,TGTGCCAGCAGTTCAGGGGTCGACACTGAAGCTTTCTTT,CASSSGVDTEAFF
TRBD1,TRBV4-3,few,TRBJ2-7,TGCGCCAGCAGCCAAGAAGGGGGCCCTTCCTACGAGCAGTACTTC,CASSQEGGPSYEQYF
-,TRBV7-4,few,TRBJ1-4,TGTGCCAGCAGCTTAGGGACAGATTCCGCCCAGGAGAGGAAAAACTGGTTTTTT,CASSLGTDSAQERKNWFF
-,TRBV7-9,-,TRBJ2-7,TGTGCCAGCAGCTTAAGGGTAGGGTCCGAGCAGTACTTC,CASSLRVGSEQYF
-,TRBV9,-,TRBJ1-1,TGTGCCAGCAGCGTAGGGGGGGGCTCAGATACTGAAGCTTTCTTT,CASSVGGGSDTEAFF
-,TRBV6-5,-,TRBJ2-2,TGTGCCAGCAGTTACTCTAGGACGGCGGCGAACACCGGGGAGCTGTTTTTT,CASSYSRTAANTGELFF
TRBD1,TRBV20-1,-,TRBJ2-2,TGCAGTGCTGAAGGGGACAGTAACACCGGGGAGCTGTTTTTT,CSAEGDSNTGELFF
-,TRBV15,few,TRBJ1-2,TGTGCCACCAGCAGAGCCGGGGGCTATGGCTACACCTTC,CATSRAGGYGYTF
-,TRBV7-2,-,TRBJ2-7,TGTGCCAGCAGCCCGCTCGGGGGCGCCTACGAGCAGTACTTC,CASSPLGGAYEQYF
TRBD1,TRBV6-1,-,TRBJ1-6,TGTGCCAGCATCCCCCCGGGGACAGGGGGCGCGGATTCACCCCTCCACTTT,CASIPPGTGGADSPLHF
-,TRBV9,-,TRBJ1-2,TGTGCCAGCAGCGGGGAACTGGGCAGACCCTATGGCTACACCTTC,CASSGELGRPYGYTF
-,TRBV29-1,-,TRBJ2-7,TGCAGCGGACGGACGGGTTCCTACGAGCAGTACTTC,CSGRTGSYEQYF
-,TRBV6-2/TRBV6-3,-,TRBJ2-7,TGTGCCACTCAAACCGGATTAAGCTCCTACGAGCAGTACTTC,CATQTGLSSYEQYF